The 27 T cell receptor beta chains presented below share a single source sample, sequenced in a study of T cells in Graves' hyperthyroidism and ophthalmopathy. There were TCR beta CDR3 regions amplified from RNA transcripts. First-round RT-PCR with HTBI primers amplified the TCR CDR3 region. TCRdb independently ran MiXCR on the multiplex PCR reads; one entry per CDR3 protein. The table lists hundreds of thousands of distinct CDR3 sequences, 15% to 20% of them singletons. The sequenced sample was blood. The source of these receptors is a middle-aged man with Graves' ophthalmopathy.

This chain connects TRBV3-1 to TRBJ2-1; 11 bases fit TRBD1. This CDR3 region has 16 residues. From germline, CDR1 is LGHDT and CDR2 YNNKEL (reference sequence). With 2 bases clipped from V and 9 bases from J, the junction kept 9 bases outside the gene matches. As DNA, the CDR3 is TGTGCCAGCAGCCAATCCCCAGGACAGGGGGCCTCTGAGCAGTTCTTC. This translates into CASSQSPGQGASEQFF.

V and J are TRBV29-1 and TRBJ2-5; D gene uncertain. Per germline, CDR1 SQVTM and CDR2 ANQGSEA. The CDR3 loop spans 11 amino acids. Trimming pared 6 bases from V and 0 bases from J, leaving 5 bases between. This chain's CDR3 is CSVAYQETQYF. The CDR3 DNA follows: TGCAGCGTAGCGTACCAAGAGACCCAGTACTTC. The full variable domain, with the rest looked up from reference TRBV29-1 and TRBJ2-5, is SAVISQKPSRDICQRGTSLTIQCQVDSQVTMMFWYRQQPGQSLTLIATANQGSEATYESGFVIDKFPISRPNLTFSTLTVSNMSPEDSSIYLCSVAYQETQYFGPGTRLLVL.

This clonotype showed up many times. V usage is TRBV20-1 and J usage is TRBJ1-1; 7 bases are a match to TRBD1. The germline V gene has CDR1 DFQATT and CDR2 SNEGSKA (reference sequence). The CDR3 loop spans 13 amino acids. V gave up 8 bases and J gave up 0 bases; unmatched junction bases: 6. CDR3 amino acids: CSPQGQMNTEAFF. The CDR3 DNA sequence: TGCAGTCCCCAGGGACAGATGAACACTGAAGCTTTCTTT.

This rearrangement joins TRBV4-2 to TRBJ2-2, with D perhaps TRBD2 (6 bases). Trimming removed 1 base from V and 12 bases from J, with 18 bases in between. This CDR3 has 15 residues. The germline CDR1 and CDR2 sequences are LGHNA and YNFKEQ. In nucleotides, the CDR3 is TGTGCCAGCAGCCAAGCCCCGGGCATGGGGGGTCAGCTGTTTTTT. The encoded protein is CASSQAPGMGGQLFF.

The chain couples TRBV5-1 to TRBJ2-6, with D unclear. This CDR3 has 14 residues. Germline V CDR1 and CDR2: SGHRS, YFSETQ. Trimming removed 1 base at V and 4 bases at J, with 6 bases between. CDR3 loop: CASSLKDGANVLTF. The CDR3 DNA sequence: TGCGCCAGCAGCTTGAAAGACGGGGCCAACGTCCTGACTTTC.

The sample holds many counts of this clonotype. The rearrangement links TRBV18 to TRBJ1-4, with D unclear. CDR1 is KGHSH, CDR2 LQKENI, per germline. Trimming cost V 4 bases and J 7 bases, with 13 bases left between them. The CDR3 has 14 residues. The CDR3 spells CASSRSSRLEKLFF. The CDR3 bases are TGTGCCAGCTCACGCAGTTCACGGCTTGAAAAACTGTTTTTT. Complete variable domain (other parts from reference TRBV18 and TRBJ1-4): NAGVMQNPRHLVRRRGQEARLRCSPMKGHSHVYWYRQLPEEGLKFMVYLQKENIIDESGMPKERFSAEFPKEGPSILRIQQVVRGDSAAYFCASSRSSRLEKLFFGSGTQLSVL.

At least ten counts were recorded for this clonotype. V usage is TRBV2 and J usage is TRBJ1-2; no firm D call. CDR3 length equals 12 residues. V was shortened by 4 bases and J by 4 bases, with 7 bases between the two germline ends. The germline CDR1 and CDR2 sequences are SNHLY and FYNNEI. In DNA form, the CDR3 reads TGTGCCAGCAGTGCTTCAAGCTATGGCTACACCTTC. It specifies CASSASSYGYTF.

The sample holds many counts of this clonotype. The CDR3 loop is CASSLRTLGVSLINEQFF. Here the CDR3 DNA reads TGTGCCAGCAGCTTGAGAACCTTAGGAGTCAGTCTCATCAATGAGCAGTTCTTC. The J gene is TRBJ2-1, the V gene TRBV5-5; D unclear. CDR1 is SGHKS, CDR2 YYEKEE, per germline (reference sequence). This CDR3 has 18 amino acids. Trimming stripped 1 base from V and 6 bases from J, with 23 bases between.

CDR3 coding DNA: TGTGCCAGCTCACCATTGTTGGGGGCATATTGCAATCAGCCCCAGCATTTT. This sequence encodes CASSPLLGAYCNQPQHF. V is TRBV18 and J is TRBJ1-5; D possibly corresponds to TRBD1 (6 bases). The CDR3 totals 17 residues. CDR1 is KGHSH, CDR2 LQKENI, per germline. Trimming removed 2 bases at V and 2 bases at J, with 16 bases between.

The chain combines TRBV15 with TRBJ2-3, with 10 nucleotides matching TRBD1. Germline V lookup: CDR1 LNHNV, CDR2 YYDKDF (reference sequence). V was clipped by 8 bases and J by 3 bases; unmatched bases: 5. The CDR3 has 14 residues. The CDR3 loop reads CATLWTGGTDTQYF. Written as DNA, the CDR3 is TGTGCCACCCTATGGACAGGGGGGACAGATACGCAGTATTTT.

This rearrangement joins TRBV7-6 to TRBJ2-1; 14 positions match TRBD2. Trimming cost V 2 bases and J 2 bases; bases outside gene matches: 8. CDR1 SGHVS and CDR2 FNYEAQ come from the germline V gene. There are 19 residues in the CDR3. The CDR3 DNA sequence: TGTGCCAGCAGCTTAAAGGGCGCGACTAGCGGGGGGGCCTACAATGAGCAGTTCTTC. It codes for CASSLKGATSGGAYNEQFF.

This clonotype has more than one count but fewer than ten. The V and J genes are TRBV12-3 or TRBV12-4 and TRBJ2-7, with a weak D call TRBD2 (6 bases). This CDR3 spans 14 amino acids. Trimming stripped 6 bases from V and 3 bases from J, with 15 bases between. CDR3 bases: TGTGCCAGCAGGGGGGGACTTATTAACTACGAGCAGTACTTC. Translated: CASRGGLINYEQYF.

This clonotype was seen once. V and J are TRBV6-2 or TRBV6-3 and TRBJ2-2; D may correspond to TRBD1 or TRBD2 (5 bases each). Trimming took off 1 base at V and 5 bases at J, with 17 bases between the two ends. CDR3 length: 17 residues. Per the germline V gene, CDR1 is MNHEY and CDR2 is SVGEGT. CDR3 sequence reads: CASSYWQLGVWTGELFF. As DNA, the CDR3 is TGTGCCAGCAGTTACTGGCAATTGGGGGTTTGGACCGGGGAGCTGTTTTTT.

This clonotype was counted at least ten times. The rearrangement joins TRBV9 to TRBJ2-1, with 10 bases identical to TRBD2. J lost 10 bases, V lost 4 bases, and 11 bases had no gene match. The V gene's germline CDR1 is SGDLS and CDR2 YYNGEE. The CDR3 loop spans 15 amino acids. CDR3 region: CASSLGGLAGVEQFF. The CDR3 DNA reads TGTGCCAGCAGCCTTGGAGGGCTAGCGGGAGTAGAGCAGTTCTTC.

This clonotype was picked up a small number of times. The chain links TRBV10-3 to TRBJ2-1; weak D call: TRBD2 (7 bases). CDR3 length equals 14 residues. The ends were cut back, 5 bases at V and 8 bases at J, with 16 bases in the middle. Germline V gene lookup returns CDR1 ENHRY and CDR2 SYGVKD. The CDR3 sequence is CAISMGGGSDEQFF. Here the CDR3 DNA reads TGTGCCATCAGTATGGGGGGGGGCTCGGATGAGCAGTTCTTC.

This clonotype was picked up many times. One end of the junction does not line up with germline, which may come from a read error. This sequence joins TRBV6-2 or TRBV6-3 and TRBJ1-5; no definite D call. The CDR3 is 13 amino acids. The germline V gene encodes CDR1 MNHEY and CDR2 SVGEGT. CDR3 sequence reads: CASRRDSNQPQHF. In DNA form, the CDR3 reads TGCGCCAGCAGAAGGGATAGCAATCAGCCCCAGCATTTT.

This clonotype was observed at least ten times. This chain connects TRBV7-2 to TRBJ2-1; 8 bases map to TRBD1. Germline values: CDR1 SGHTA, CDR2 FQGNSA. V lost 3 bases to trimming and J lost 7 bases; unmatched junction nucleotides: 11. The CDR3 spans 16 residues. CDR3 sequence: CASSLIGQGPTNEQFF. In nucleotides, the CDR3 is TGTGCCAGCAGCTTGATCGGACAGGGACCTACAAATGAGCAGTTCTTC.

This chain links TRBV13 with TRBJ1-1, with 11 bases lining up with TRBD1. This CDR3 has 16 residues. The germline V gene has CDR1 PRHDT and CDR2 FYEKMQ (reference sequence). J gave up 0 bases and V 8 bases, and 8 bases lay outside the gene matches. CDR3 DNA: TGTGCCAGCGGCCTCCGGGACAGGGGGATGAACACTGAAGCTTTCTTT. It codes for CASGLRDRGMNTEAFF.

This clonotype was seen a few times. The chain carries TRBV2 and TRBJ1-1; tentative D call: TRBD1 (5 bases). V was cut by 6 bases and J by 5 bases, with 19 bases left in between. The CDR3 has 15 residues. From germline, CDR1 is SNHLY and CDR2 FYNNEI. The CDR3 region has the DNA TGTGCCAGCAGGATATTGGGGGGGGGAGGGACTGAAGCTTTCTTT. Translated, it gives CASRILGGGGTEAFF.

This clonotype was observed many times. The chain couples TRBV7-2 to TRBJ2-7, with 10 bases matching TRBD2. CDR3 length equals 15 residues. The J segment lost 2 bases and the V segment lost 3 bases, leaving 4 bases of the junction unmatched. Per the germline V gene, CDR1 is SGHTA and CDR2 is FQGNSA. Written as DNA, the CDR3 is TGTGCCAGCAGCTTCTCGACTAGCGGGCCCTACGAGCAGTACTTC. Amino acids: CASSFSTSGPYEQYF. Complete variable domain (other parts from reference TRBV7-2 and TRBJ2-7): GAGVSQSPSNKVTEKGKDVELRCDPISGHTALYWYRQSLGQGLEFLIYFQGNSAPDKSGLPSDRFSAERTGGSVSTLTIQRTQQEDSAVYLCASSFSTSGPYEQYFGPGTRLTVT.

This clonotype was found many times. The chain employs TRBV4-1 and TRBJ2-5; 8 bases are shared with TRBD1. Germline assignment: CDR1 MGHRA and CDR2 YSYEKL. Germline trimming cut 2 bases from V and 4 bases from J; bases unmatched to any gene: 9. The CDR3 has 16 amino acids. The CDR3 loop reads CASSQPGGQGAETQYF. The CDR3 DNA is TGCGCCAGCAGCCAACCCGGAGGACAGGGTGCAGAGACCCAGTACTTC.

The CDR3 is CASSDPSTEAFF. The DNA of the CDR3 is TGCGCCAGCAGCGACCCTAGCACTGAAGCTTTCTTT. This chain joins TRBV5-1 and TRBJ1-1, with no clear D. CDR3 length equals 12 residues. Germline V gene data show CDR1 as SGHRS and CDR2 as YFSETQ. The V gene lost 4 bases and the J gene lost 4 bases, with 8 bases spanning the gap.

This clonotype was counted ten times or more. The chain is built from TRBV4-3 and TRBJ2-2; 7 bases fit TRBD1. The CDR3 is 14 amino acids. Trimming cost V 4 bases and J 6 bases; bases outside gene matches: 5. Germline CDR1 reads LGHNA; CDR2 reads YSLEER. The CDR3 DNA reads TGCGCCAGCAGCCCACAGGGGTGGTCCGGGGAGCTGTTTTTT. Encoded protein: CASSPQGWSGELFF.

This chain uses TRBV28 with TRBJ2-3; 8 bases match TRBD2. Germline V gene sequence: CDR1 MDHEN, CDR2 SYDVKM. The CDR3 totals 15 residues. The V segment lost 5 bases and the J segment 5 bases; nucleotides outside the gene matches: 9. The CDR3 region is CASSTVAGLLDTQYF. The CDR3 region has the DNA TGTGCCAGCAGTACGGTAGCGGGACTCTTAGATACGCAGTATTTT. Full variable domain (outside the CDR3, taken from reference TRBV28 and TRBJ2-3): DVKVTQSSRYLVKRTGEKVFLECVQDMDHENMFWYRQDPGLGLRLIYFSYDVKMKEKGDIPEGYSVSREKKERFSLILESASTNQTSMYLCASSTVAGLLDTQYFGPGTRLTVL.

V is TRBV5-1 and J is TRBJ1-5; 7 positions match TRBD1. Germline-derived CDR1 and CDR2 are SGHRS and YFSETQ. This CDR3 contains 14 residues. V dropped 4 bases and J dropped 11; count of bases not matched to a gene: 12. DNA of the CDR3: TGCGCCAGCAGCCCGGACAGCCCGACAGGGTCCCAGCATTTT. As protein: CASSPDSPTGSQHF.

The rearrangement uses TRBV7-9 and TRBJ2-5; the D call may be TRBD1 or TRBD2 (5 bases each). There are 16 residues in the CDR3. With 5 bases removed from V and 4 bases from J, the gap between germline ends came to 20 bases. Germline V gene data show CDR1 as SEHNR and CDR2 as FQNEAQ (reference sequence). CDR3 region: CASSAREGRGPETQYF. In DNA, the CDR3 is TGTGCCAGCAGCGCAAGGGAAGGCCGGGGCCCAGAGACCCAGTACTTC.

Only a few counts were recorded for this clonotype. The V and J genes are TRBV19 and TRBJ2-3, with D tentatively TRBD2 (7 bases). The CDR3 has 15 residues. Germline V lookup: CDR1 LNHDA, CDR2 SQIVND (reference sequence). Trimming removed 6 bases at V and 4 bases at J, with 17 bases between. CDR3 sequence (DNA): TGTGCCAGTAGACTGACACGGGGGGCTTCAGATACGCAGTATTTT. Its protein product is CASRLTRGASDTQYF.